This T cell receptor beta chain came from a study of cytomegalovirus exposure and HLA in healthy donors. Primers included in the PCR were 60 Vbeta and 13 Jbeta primers. Data came from immunoSEQ multiplex PCR; TCRdb stores just in-frame clones and leaves some out. The sample has fewer than 250,000 clones, about 88% seen once. Study-level results: The listing of about 150 TCR beta chains classed them as cytomegalovirus-associated.

Points on this clone: The target antigen is unknown.

The clonotype originates from a woman aged 18-35 years in good health and CMV-seronegative. The sequenced sample consisted of PBMCs.

The CDR3 DNA reads as TGTGCCAGCAGCTTAGCAGGCGGGGCTGGCTACACCTTC. The encoded protein is CASSLAGGAGYTF. V usage is TRBV7-8 and J usage is TRBJ1-2, with a tentative D call TRBD1 (5 bases). The CDR3 runs to 13 residues. Germline CDR1 reads SGHVS; CDR2 reads FQNEAQ. The germline V and J ends were trimmed by 0 bases and 7 bases, with 9 bases remaining between them.